The clone carrying this TCR beta chain occurred a few times. Generation of TCR cDNA used 5'RACE template switching (which added a universal primer site and UMIs). TCRdb reprocessed the 5' RACE reads with MiXCR, giving one entry per CDR3 protein. The data contain 400,000 or so distinct CDR3 sequences, around a tenth of them singletons. The germline gives CDR1 MGHRA, CDR2 YSYEKL. Trimming took 1 base from V and 8 from J, leaving 16 bases between them. This CDR3 has 15 residues. This sample stems from a study of T cells after yellow fever vaccination. The starting material was PBMCs, obtained on the day of the first yellow fever vaccination. The chain combines TRBV4-1 with TRBJ2-3; TRBD2 is a possible D gene (6 bases). This TCR was sampled from a man aged 18 to 29 who received the YFV17D yellow fever vaccine. The CDR3 DNA is TGCGCCAGCAGCCAAGGGGGGGTAGCTGGCACTACGCAGTATTTT. This sequence encodes CASSQGGVAGTTQYF.